This is a list of T cell receptor beta chains from one sample in a study of long-term antiretroviral therapy in people with HIV. The protocol was immunoSEQ multiplex PCR, while the TCRdb copy is restricted to in-frame clones and leaves out a portion. The data contain about 14,000 clones, 65% to 85% of them singletons. The sample consisted of unsorted PBMCs, taken 1.8 years before starting antiretroviral therapy. The receptors originated from a middle-aged woman with HIV. Both conserved end residues are part of each CDR3. The order of the fields is clone size, V gene, D gene, J gene, CDR3 protein, CDR3 DNA. A D gene is named only where the DNA matches it firmly. Rows may omit the clone size; those that give it use once, few, many or a size class.

>.|TRBV7-7|TRBD2|TRBJ2-7
CASSPPGGEQYF
TGTGCCAGCAGCCCCCCGGGGGGCGAGCAGTACTTC
>.|TRBV2|.|TRBJ2-6
CASRTSGANVLTF
TGTGCCAGCAGGACCTCTGGGGCCAACGTCCTGACTTTC
>.|TRBV5-1|.|TRBJ2-4
CASMGVSSSDLAKNIQYF
TGCGCCAGCATGGGGGTCTCATCCAGTGACTTAGCCAAAAACATTCAGTACTTC
>.|TRBV6-5|.|TRBJ2-7
CASSYRDGGEQYF
TGTGCCAGCAGTTACCGGGACGGTGGAGAGCAGTACTTC
>.|TRBV28|.|TRBJ1-4
CASSFGPTGKLFF
TGTGCCAGCAGTTTCGGACCAACGGGAAAACTGTTTTTT
>once|TRBV30|.|TRBJ1-4
CAWKVGRGEKLFF
TGTGCCTGGAAGGTAGGGCGGGGTGAAAAACTGTTTTTT
>.|TRBV7-2|.|TRBJ2-7
CASSPGGGRRQEQYF
TGTGCCAGCAGCCCCGGTGGAGGGAGGCGGCAGGAGCAGTACTTC
>.|TRBV11-2|.|TRBJ2-6
CASSLETASSGANVLTF
TGTGCCAGCAGCTTAGAGACCGCGAGCTCTGGGGCCAACGTCCTGACTTTC
>.|TRBV4-1|.|TRBJ2-7
CASSPGFAYEQYF
TGCGCCAGCAGCCCCGGGTTCGCCTACGAGCAGTACTTC
>medium-sized|TRBV29-1|TRBD2|TRBJ2-3
CSARGTELAGGSTDTQYF
TGCAGCGCCCGCGGGACAGAGCTAGCGGGAGGGAGCACAGATACGCAGTATTTT
>.|TRBV5-1|TRBD2|TRBJ2-7
CASSFTSGNYEQYF
TGCGCCAGCAGCTTCACTAGCGGGAACTACGAGCAGTACTTC
>.|TRBV5-1|.|TRBJ2-3
CASSLEGRSTDTQYF
TGCGCCAGCAGCTTGGAGGGTAGAAGCACAGATACGCAGTATTTT
>.|TRBV5-6|TRBD2|TRBJ2-5
CASSLEGLAGPQETQYF
TGTGCCAGCAGCTTGGAGGGACTAGCGGGACCACAAGAGACCCAGTACTTC
>medium-sized|TRBV5-6|TRBD2|TRBJ2-1
CASSLLAGASNEQFF
TGTGCCAGCAGCTTGCTAGCGGGAGCCTCCAATGAGCAGTTCTTC
>.|TRBV30|.|TRBJ1-1
CAWSVMGVAEAFF
TGTGCCTGGAGTGTAATGGGGGTGGCTGAAGCTTTCTTT
>.|TRBV4-1|TRBD2|TRBJ2-1
CASSQDRLAGGNEQFF
TGCGCCAGCAGCCAAGATCGACTAGCGGGAGGCAATGAGCAGTTCTTC
>.|TRBV15|TRBD2|TRBJ2-3
CATSRLLAGGTDTQYF
TGTGCCACCAGCAGGTTACTAGCGGGAGGGACAGATACGCAGTATTTT
>.|TRBV2|.|TRBJ1-1
CASTALNTEAFF
TGTGCCAGCACGGCCTTGAACACTGAAGCTTTCTTT
>.|TRBV6-1|TRBD1|TRBJ1-5
CATTPGQGFQPQHF
TGTGCCACCACGCCGGGACAGGGATTTCAGCCCCAGCATTTT
>.|TRBV18|TRBD2|TRBJ2-1
CASSRLAGAYNEQFF
TGTGCCAGCTCACGACTAGCGGGGGCATACAATGAGCAGTTCTTC
>.|TRBV19|.|TRBJ1-2
CASSDDGSSYTF
TGTGCCAGTAGTGACGACGGATCAAGCTACACCTTC
>.|TRBV18|.|TRBJ2-3
CASSQLITDTQYF
TGTGCCAGCTCTCAACTAATCACAGATACGCAGTATTTT
>.|TRBV6-5|.|TRBJ2-5
CASSLGETQYF
TGTGCCAGCAGTTTAGGGGAGACCCAGTACTTC
>.|TRBV25-1|.|TRBJ2-7
CASSEFSGTYEQYF
TGTGCCAGCAGTGAATTTAGCGGAACCTACGAGCAGTACTTC
>few|TRBV9|.|TRBJ2-7
CASSVSGGKGEQYF
TGTGCCAGCAGCGTCTCGGGGGGCAAGGGCGAGCAGTACTTC
>.|TRBV30|TRBD1|TRBJ2-5
CAWGDRETQYF
TGTGCCTGGGGGGACAGAGAGACCCAGTACTTC
>.|TRBV4-1|.|TRBJ2-1
CASSQVVHTYNEQFF
TGCGCCAGCAGCCAAGTGGTACATACCTACAATGAGCAGTTCTTC
>few|TRBV5-5|.|TRBJ2-7
CASSLAPSNSYEQYF
TGTGCCAGCAGCTTGGCCCCCTCCAACTCCTACGAGCAGTACTTC
>.|TRBV5-8|.|TRBJ2-2
CASGSDSRMAGELFF
TGTGCCAGCGGTTCCGACTCAAGAATGGCCGGGGAGCTGTTTTTT
>.|TRBV4-1|.|TRBJ2-7
CASSQGKGGYEQYF
TGCGCCAGCAGCCAAGGGAAGGGTGGGTACGAGCAGTACTTC
>.|TRBV27|TRBD2|TRBJ2-1
CASSFGGSSYNEQFF
TGTGCCAGCAGTTTCGGCGGGAGCTCCTACAATGAGCAGTTCTTC
>.|TRBV29-1|.|TRBJ2-5
CSVEAGGETQYF
TGCAGCGTTGAAGCAGGGGGGGAGACCCAGTACTTC
>.|TRBV19|TRBD1|TRBJ1-5
CASSPRDRGYNQPQHF
TGTGCCAGTAGTCCACGGGACAGGGGTTACAATCAGCCCCAGCATTTT
>.|TRBV7-8|.|TRBJ2-2
CASSSQTRGLAGELFF
TGTGCCAGCAGCTCTCAGACCAGGGGTTTAGCCGGGGAGCTGTTTTTT
>.|TRBV18|.|TRBJ2-1
CASSPGRQGENGQRYNEQFF
TGTGCCAGCTCACCAGGGAGGCAGGGAGAAAACGGACAAAGATACAATGAGCAGTTCTTC
>.|TRBV2|TRBD1|TRBJ1-1
CASRDRIKTEAFF
TGTGCCAGCAGGGACAGGATCAAAACTGAAGCTTTCTTT
>.|TRBV7-6|.|TRBJ2-7
CASSLAGSTYEQYF
TGTGCCAGCAGCTTAGCGGGCAGTACCTACGAGCAGTACTTC
>.|TRBV4-2|.|TRBJ2-1
CASSPLSGGAYNEQFF
TGTGCCAGCAGCCCCTTATCGGGCGGGGCCTACAATGAGCAGTTCTTC
>.|TRBV5-1|TRBD1|TRBJ2-3
CASSFVDRGTDTQYF
TGCGCCAGCAGCTTCGTGGACAGGGGCACAGATACGCAGTATTTT
>.|TRBV29-1|.|TRBJ2-1
CSGRGGSSYNEQFF
TGCAGCGGTCGAGGGGGGAGCTCCTACAATGAGCAGTTCTTC
>.|TRBV2|.|TRBJ2-1
CATISLYRGTNEQFF
TGTGCCACCATATCCCTTTACCGGGGCACTAATGAGCAGTTCTTC
>.|TRBV5-1|TRBD1|TRBJ2-7
CASSWDSYEQYF
TGCGCCAGCAGCTGGGACAGCTACGAGCAGTACTTC
>.|TRBV6-5|TRBD1|TRBJ2-7
CASSYGDRVYEQYF
TGTGCCAGCAGTTACGGGGACAGGGTCTACGAGCAGTACTTC
>.|TRBV18|.|TRBJ1-2
CASSPSVGPYGYTF
TGTGCCAGCTCACCAAGCGTAGGGCCCTATGGCTACACCTTC
>few|TRBV19|TRBD1|TRBJ2-7
CASSSGQGLSYEQYF
TGTGCCAGTAGCAGTGGACAGGGCTTAAGCTACGAGCAGTACTTC
>.|TRBV11-2|TRBD1|TRBJ2-7
CASSLSRQGPYEQYF
TGTGCCAGCAGCTTGAGTCGACAGGGGCCCTACGAGCAGTACTTC
>.|TRBV7-2|.|TRBJ2-3
CASSLQGFIDTQYF
TGTGCCAGCAGCTTACAGGGGTTTATAGATACGCAGTATTTT
>.|TRBV5-1|TRBD2|TRBJ2-3
CASSSRGSGRVRDTQYF
TGCGCCAGCAGCAGCCGCGGGAGCGGGAGGGTGCGAGATACGCAGTATTTT
>.|TRBV7-9|.|TRBJ2-7
CASSHRRGVIGEQYF
TGTGCCAGCAGCCATAGAAGAGGAGTAATAGGCGAGCAGTACTTC
>.|TRBV7-9|TRBD2|TRBJ2-7
CASSWEGTGGSYEQYF
TGTGCCAGCAGCTGGGAAGGAACGGGAGGCTCCTACGAGCAGTACTTC
>.|TRBV7-9|.|TRBJ1-2
CASSLRGWNYGYTF
TGTGCCAGCAGCCTCAGGGGATGGAACTATGGCTACACCTTC
>.|TRBV4-3|TRBD2|TRBJ2-2
CASSQGGLAGGATGELFF
TGCGCCAGCAGCCAAGGGGGACTAGCGGGAGGGGCCACCGGGGAGCTGTTTTTT
>.|TRBV12-5|.|TRBJ2-3
CASGLVRWGRVRDTDTQYF
TGTGCTAGTGGTTTGGTACGGTGGGGGAGAGTCCGGGACACAGATACGCAGTATTTT
>few|TRBV7-6|TRBD1|TRBJ2-7
CASSLGTGYEQYF
TGTGCCAGCAGCTTGGGGACAGGTTACGAGCAGTACTTC
>few|TRBV11-3|TRBD2|TRBJ2-7
CASSLGASGSYEQYF
TGTGCCAGCAGCTTAGGGGCTAGCGGGAGCTACGAGCAGTACTTC
>.|TRBV7-2|.|TRBJ2-2
CASSLDPGVNTGELFF
TGTGCCAGCAGCTTAGATCCAGGAGTGAACACCGGGGAGCTGTTTTTT
>once|TRBV2|TRBD2|TRBJ2-5
CASSDAAGGPRKTQYF
TGTGCCAGCAGTGATGCAGCGGGAGGGCCTCGGAAGACCCAGTACTTC